The 18 T cell receptor beta chains below were found in one sample sequenced in a study of OX40 agonist ivuxolimab in advanced cancers. Profiling relied on immunoSEQ multiplex PCR, and the TCRdb table lists in-frame clones only, not all of them. Among about 80,000 clones, roughly 84% were seen once, and the ten largest hold about 0.32%. The input for sequencing was CD4+ or CD8+ T cells sorted from blood, taken in a trial of the OX40 agonist ivuxolimab. Receptor source: an adult with an advanced solid tumor such as melanoma, head and neck, liver or kidney cancer.

This clone has just one count. The chain has TRBV7-2 and TRBJ2-1; the D gene is possibly TRBD2 (5 bases). The CDR3 contains 15 residues. Germline V lookup: CDR1 SGHTA, CDR2 FQGNSA. V lost 8 bases to trimming and J lost 3 bases, with 17 bases between them. The CDR3 DNA sequence: TGTGCCAGCTCAAGAGGGCTAGTTGGCTACAATGAGCAGTTCTTC. Its translation is CASSRGLVGYNEQFF.

The chain has TRBV14 and TRBJ2-3; TRBD1 might be the D (5 bases). Germline assignment: CDR1 SGHDN and CDR2 FVKESK. Trimming took off 4 bases at V and 5 bases at J, with 16 bases between the two ends. The CDR3 length is 15 residues. CDR3 protein: CASSPWGRIGDTQYF. The DNA of the CDR3 is TGTGCCAGCAGCCCGTGGGGCCGGATAGGAGATACGCAGTATTTT. The whole variable domain, remainder taken from reference TRBV14 and TRBJ2-3, is EAGVTQFPSHSVIEKGQTVTLRCDPISGHDNLYWYRRVMGKEIKFLLHFVKESKQDESGMPNNRFLAERTGGTYSTLKVQPAELEDSGVYFCASSPWGRIGDTQYFGPGTRLTVL.

The chain is built from TRBV28 and TRBJ1-5, with D maybe TRBD1 (6 bases). The germline V and J ends were trimmed by 5 bases and 5 bases, with 16 bases remaining between them. CDR1 and CDR2 from the germline V gene are MDHEN and SYDVKM. The CDR3 runs 15 residues. For the CDR3, the DNA is TGTGCCAGCAGTCGCCCGTCCAGGGGACATCAGCCCCAGCATTTT. It is translated as CASSRPSRGHQPQHF.

This clone was seen only a few times. The chain joins TRBV7-2 to TRBJ2-7, with 10 bases matching TRBD1. Unmatched junction bases numbered 2, after V lost 0 bases and J lost 3 bases. This CDR3 is built from 15 residues. Germline CDR1 and CDR2: SGHTA and FQGNSA. The CDR3 reads CASSLAGTGVYEQYF. CDR3 nucleotide sequence: TGTGCCAGCAGCTTAGCCGGGACAGGGGTCTACGAGCAGTACTTC.

V and J are TRBV6-6 and TRBJ1-5; 7 nucleotides line up with TRBD1. From germline, CDR1 is MNHNY and CDR2 SVGAGI (reference sequence). J was trimmed by 6 bases and V by 7 bases; bases with no gene match: 3. The CDR3 contains 12 residues. CDR3 bases: TGTGCCAGCACCCAGGGGGGTCAGCCCCAGCATTTT. Translating it yields CASTQGGQPQHF.

This sequence joins TRBV30 and TRBJ2-3, with D hard to call. The germline V gene encodes CDR1 GTSNPN and CDR2 SVGIG (reference sequence). V was pared by 5 bases and J by 3 bases, with 12 bases between. This CDR3 spans 13 amino acids. CDR3 in DNA: TGTGCCTGGGGCCCCGGGCGAACAGATACGCAGTATTTT. Translated, it gives CAWGPGRTDTQYF.

The chain links TRBV5-4 to TRBJ2-3; D ambiguous. CDR1 is SGHNT, CDR2 YYREEE, per germline (reference sequence). The CDR3 extends over 12 amino acids. The ends were cut back, 1 base at V and 6 bases at J, with 6 bases in the middle. The CDR3 sequence is CASSLWGDTQYF. CDR3 sequence (DNA): TGTGCCAGCAGCTTGTGGGGTGATACGCAGTATTTT. Together with reference TRBV5-4 and TRBJ2-3, the CDR3 gives the full variable domain: ETGVTQSPTHLIKTRGQQVTLRCSSQSGHNTVSWYQQALGQGPQFIFQYYREEENGRGNFPPRFSGLQFPNYSSELNVNALELDDSALYLCASSLWGDTQYFGPGTRLTVL.

V gene TRBV11-2 combines with J gene TRBJ2-3; 8 bases line up with TRBD1. The trim removed 5 bases at V and 0 bases at J, leaving 4 bases unmatched. The CDR3 covers 15 residues. Looked up from germline, CDR1 is SGHAT and CDR2 is FQNNGV. CDR3 DNA: TGTGCCAGCAGCCGACAGGGGCAGAGCACAGATACGCAGTATTTT. Translated, it gives CASSRQGQSTDTQYF.

The chain links TRBV28 to TRBJ1-2; 7 positions agree with TRBD1. V lost 6 bases, J lost 4 bases, and 11 bases stayed unmatched. Germline V gives CDR1 MDHEN, CDR2 SYDVKM. This CDR3 is 15 amino acids long. CDR3 loop: CASRPPTGKFYGYTF. DNA of the CDR3: TGTGCCAGCAGACCCCCGACAGGGAAATTCTATGGCTACACCTTC.

This clone showed up just once. V and J are TRBV28 and TRBJ1-2, with no clear D. The CDR3 extends over 16 amino acids. V lost 5 bases and J lost 0, with 16 bases in between. Germline-derived CDR1 and CDR2 are MDHEN and SYDVKM. The CDR3 reads CASSTPQRTSNYGYTF. As DNA, the CDR3 is TGTGCCAGCAGTACCCCGCAGCGTACCTCTAACTATGGCTACACCTTC.

The rearrangement joins TRBV30 to TRBJ2-7; D tentatively reads TRBD1 or TRBD2 (6 bases each). The germline CDR1 and CDR2 sequences are GTSNPN and SVGIG (reference sequence). There are 15 residues in the CDR3. Between the trimmed V and J ends, which lost 3 bases and 5 bases, there was a span of 20 bases. The CDR3: CAWSARGGRKDEQYV. For the CDR3, the DNA is TGTGCCTGGAGCGCCAGAGGGGGGCGTAAGGACGAGCAGTACGTC.

The V and J genes are TRBV29-1 and TRBJ2-4, with D perhaps TRBD1 (6 bases). CDR1 is SQVTM and CDR2 is ANQGSEA in the germline V gene. The CDR3 covers 12 residues. The V end lost 6 bases, the J end lost 8 bases, and 14 bases lay between the germline ends. CDR3 loop: CSVAAGVDIQYF. DNA for the CDR3: TGCAGCGTCGCCGCAGGGGTCGACATTCAGTACTTC.

This chain links TRBV6-1 with TRBJ1-5, with TRBD1 identical over 7 bases. This CDR3 contains 14 residues. The V gene end was trimmed by 7 bases and the J gene end by 4 bases; junction bases not matched to a gene: 7. The germline gives CDR1 MNHNS, CDR2 SASEGT. The CDR3: CASTDRLGNQPQHF. CDR3 in DNA: TGTGCCAGCACGGACAGGCTTGGGAATCAGCCCCAGCATTTT.

V is TRBV6-1 and J is TRBJ1-2; D not certain. Trimming shortened V by 1 base and J by 5 bases, and 14 bases separated the two germline ends. Looked up from germline, CDR1 is MNHNS and CDR2 is SASEGT. The CDR3 covers 15 residues. CDR3 amino acids: CASSEGRVGIYGYTF. As DNA, the CDR3 is TGTGCCAGCAGTGAAGGGCGGGTGGGGATATATGGCTACACCTTC.

V gene TRBV5-1 combines with J gene TRBJ2-7; TRBD2 matches 8 bases. The CDR3 has 14 residues. The J segment lost 2 bases and the V segment lost 2 bases, leaving 3 bases of the junction unmatched. CDR1 is SGHRS, CDR2 YFSETQ, per germline. As DNA, the CDR3 is TGCGCCAGCAGCTTTAGCGGGATAGCCTACGAGCAGTACTTC. Translation: CASSFSGIAYEQYF.

The V gene is TRBV6-1, the J gene TRBJ2-3; 12 nucleotides match TRBD2. Unmatched junction bases numbered 3, after V lost 4 bases and J lost 1 base. The germline gives CDR1 MNHNS, CDR2 SASEGT. This CDR3 is 16 amino acids long. CDR3 amino acids: CASSGRLAGGTDTQYF. CDR3 DNA sequence: TGTGCCAGCAGTGGTAGACTAGCGGGGGGCACAGATACGCAGTATTTT.

CDR3 residues: CASSPFASPNTEAFF. For the CDR3, the DNA is TGTGCCAGCAGTCCTTTCGCGAGTCCTAACACTGAAGCTTTCTTT. The chain couples TRBV27 to TRBJ1-1; no clear D. Between the trimmed V and J ends, which lost 5 bases and 2 bases, there was a span of 15 bases. Per the germline V gene, CDR1 is MNHEY and CDR2 is SMNVEV (reference sequence). CDR3 size: 15 residues.

The chain recombines TRBV15 with TRBJ2-5; possibly TRBD2 for D (5 bases). V was trimmed by 3 bases and J by 4 bases, leaving 21 bases between them. The CDR3 extends over 17 amino acids. Germline V gene lookup returns CDR1 LNHNV and CDR2 YYDKDF (reference sequence). The CDR3 loop reads CATSSVLGLARRETQYF. In DNA, the CDR3 is TGTGCCACCAGCAGCGTTTTGGGATTAGCGAGAAGAGAGACCCAGTACTTC.